The clone carrying this T cell receptor beta chain occurred a few times. Its target is not known. This record comes from a study of T-cell memory formation after mild COVID-19. Per the germline V gene, CDR1 is ENHRY and CDR2 is SYGVKD. With 2 bases removed from V and 8 bases from J, the gap between germline ends came to 7 bases. The CDR3 is 12 amino acids. One entry per CDR3 protein, called by TCRdb with MiXCR from the 5' RACE reads. The table records about 310,000 distinct CDR3 sequences, about 16% of them present only once. Regarding the study as a whole: Contracting clones from day 15 to 85 showed balanced CD4/CD8; later expanders favored CD4+. Pre-infection memory held some responding clones, suggesting pre-existing cross-reactive T cells responded. For contracting clones, CD4+ ones sat mainly in CM and EM, CD8+ in EMRA.

This receptor was identified in a man in his late teens or twenties who had mild COVID-19 (a few samples of this study predate the infection). Cell type and time point are not known. The chain employs TRBV10-3 and TRBJ2-1; D unresolved. The sequencing sample was made of PBMCs or a T cell subset sorted from them (not recorded which). CDR3 sequence reads: CAISERRDEQFF. The DNA of the CDR3 is TGTGCCATCAGTGAGCGTAGAGATGAGCAGTTCTTC.